What follows are 25 T cell receptor beta chains derived from one specimen sequenced in a study of T cell responses to AZD1222 COVID-19 vaccine. Generated by immunoSEQ multiplex PCR, the TCRdb table keeps only in-frame clones and is missing some. Counted here are approximately 150,000 clones, about nine tenths occurring once; the ten biggest clones make up around 1.7%. The source material was peripheral blood, sampled on day 0 of AZD1222 vaccination. The receptor source for this set is an adult in good health.

V usage is TRBV6-1 and J usage is TRBJ2-7; D might be TRBD1 (5 bases). The V gene's germline CDR1 is MNHNS and CDR2 SASEGT. This CDR3 has 14 residues. Trimming removed 7 bases at V and 3 bases at J, with 16 bases between. The CDR3, as DNA: TGTGCCAGCACCTCCTCTTCCAGGGACTACGAGCAGTACTTC. The encoded protein is CASTSSSRDYEQYF.

The gene calls are TRBV19 and TRBJ1-5; TRBD1 might be the D (6 bases). Germline loops: CDR1 LNHDA, CDR2 SQIVND (reference sequence). The V gene lost 4 bases and the J gene lost 2 bases, with 18 bases spanning the gap. The CDR3 is 17 residues long. CDR3 protein: CASSTDRFRDGNQPQHF. The CDR3 nucleotides read TGTGCCAGTAGTACCGACAGGTTCAGAGATGGCAATCAGCCCCAGCATTTT. The whole variable domain, filled in from reference TRBV19 and TRBJ1-5, reads DGGITQSPKYLFRKEGQNVTLSCEQNLNHDAMYWYRQDPGQGLRLIYYSQIVNDFQKGDIAEGYSVSREKKESFPLTVTSAQKNPTAFYLCASSTDRFRDGNQPQHFGDGTRLSIL.

The genes are TRBV4-2 and TRBJ2-1; perhaps TRBD2 as D (6 bases). This CDR3 spans 16 amino acids. V lost 0 bases to trimming and J lost 7 bases, with 16 bases between them. The germline V gene has CDR1 LGHNA and CDR2 YNFKEQ. The CDR3 DNA reads as TGTGCCAGCAGCCAAGATGACGGGAGAAATGGAAATGAGCAGTTCTTC. It specifies CASSQDDGRNGNEQFF.

The CDR3 sequence: CASSPGEVDTQYF. DNA for the CDR3: TGTGCCAGCAGCCCAGGAGAGGTAGATACGCAGTATTTT. The chain is built from TRBV7-9 and TRBJ2-3; D not resolved. V shed 5 bases and J shed 5 bases, with 11 bases lying between them. Germline lookup yields CDR1 SEHNR and CDR2 FQNEAQ (reference sequence). This CDR3 is 13 amino acids long.

The chain has TRBV27 and TRBJ2-2; 9 bases map to TRBD2. The junction had 10 bases not matched to a gene; V was cut back by 10 bases and J by 7 bases. CDR1 MNHEY and CDR2 SMNVEV come from the germline V gene (reference sequence). The CDR3 covers 14 residues. The chain's CDR3 is CATCRVTSGGELFF. CDR3 DNA sequence: TGTGCCACCTGCCGGGTGACTAGCGGCGGGGAGCTGTTTTTT.

The chain links TRBV19 to TRBJ1-4, with 7 bases fitting TRBD1. The CDR3 covers 14 residues. J was trimmed by 8 bases and V by 4 bases; bases with no gene match: 7. Germline values: CDR1 LNHDA, CDR2 SQIVND (reference sequence). The chain's CDR3 is CASSNRQGREKLFF. In nucleotides, the CDR3 is TGTGCCAGTAGTAACCGACAGGGTAGGGAAAAACTGTTTTTT.

V usage is TRBV4-1 and J usage is TRBJ2-3, with D hard to call. The CDR3 is 14 amino acids. Trimming pared 3 bases from V and 0 bases from J, leaving 7 bases between. Per germline, CDR1 MGHRA and CDR2 YSYEKL. The CDR3 DNA follows: TGCGCCAGCAGCCACCAATCTAGCACAGATACGCAGTATTTT. This translates into CASSHQSSTDTQYF.

This chain connects TRBV12-5 to TRBJ1-4; unclear D gene. Trimming took 3 bases from V and 10 from J, leaving 9 bases between them. The germline V gene encodes CDR1 LGHNT and CDR2 FRNRAP. The CDR3 covers 12 residues. CDR3 amino acids: CASGFELGKLFF. CDR3 nucleotide sequence: TGTGCTAGTGGTTTCGAACTTGGAAAACTGTTTTTT.

This chain links TRBV3-1 (or the pseudogene TRBV3-2) with TRBJ1-2; D is unresolved. There are 15 residues in the CDR3. V gave up 0 bases and J gave up 3 bases, with 11 bases separating them. Germline CDR1 and CDR2: LGHDT and YNNKEL (reference sequence). The CDR3 is CASSQERGIYYGYTF. As DNA, the CDR3 is TGTGCCAGCAGCCAAGAGCGGGGTATCTACTATGGCTACACCTTC.

The CDR3: CASSPFEGQPQHF. The CDR3 DNA is TGTGCCAGCTCACCTTTTGAGGGCCAGCCCCAGCATTTT. The J gene is TRBJ1-5, the V gene TRBV18; no clear D. Trimming cost V 3 bases and J 7 bases, with 10 bases left between them. There are 13 residues in the CDR3. Germline CDR1 and CDR2: KGHSH and LQKENI.

This chain uses TRBV5-1 with TRBJ2-1, with TRBD2 matching 11 bases. V was pared by 4 bases and J by 10 bases, with 16 bases of the junction left unmatched. Per the germline V gene, CDR1 is SGHRS and CDR2 is YFSETQ. This CDR3 spans 17 amino acids. In nucleotides, the CDR3 is TGCGCCAGCAGCCTTGGCGTCGGGCTAGCGGGAGGTGAGGAGCAGTTCTTC. Protein sequence: CASSLGVGLAGGEEQFF.

The count of this clone is one. The chain uses TRBV15 and TRBJ2-5, with no clear D. The germline V gene encodes CDR1 LNHNV and CDR2 YYDKDF (reference sequence). The CDR3 length is 16 residues. V lost 0 bases to trimming and J lost 2 bases, with 13 bases between them. CDR3 in DNA: TGTGCCACCAGCAGAGATCATTGGCGTCGACAAGAGACCCAGTACTTC. Protein product: CATSRDHWRRQETQYF.

The genes are TRBV21-1 and TRBJ2-7. TRBV21-1 is a pseudogene locus. CDR3 length: 16 amino acids. The CDR3 is CASSNRTSERFYEQYF. DNA for the CDR3: TGTGCCAGCAGCAACCGAACCTCGGAAAGGTTTTACGAGCAGTACTTC.

CDR3 in amino acids: CASSIIPSMNTEAFF. CDR3 bases: TGTGCCAGTAGTATTATTCCCAGCATGAACACTGAAGCTTTCTTT. This chain joins TRBV19 and TRBJ1-1; D unresolved. V was clipped by 3 bases and J by 0 bases, with 11 bases between them. CDR3 size: 15 residues. Germline lookup yields CDR1 LNHDA and CDR2 SQIVND (reference sequence). The full variable domain, with the rest looked up from reference TRBV19 and TRBJ1-1, is DGGITQSPKYLFRKEGQNVTLSCEQNLNHDAMYWYRQDPGQGLRLIYYSQIVNDFQKGDIAEGYSVSREKKESFPLTVTSAQKNPTAFYLCASSIIPSMNTEAFFGQGTRLTVV.

This CDR3 reads CASSLVTSGRRDEQFF. CDR3 nucleotide sequence: TGCGCCAGCAGCTTGGTAACTAGCGGGAGGAGAGATGAGCAGTTCTTC. The gene calls are TRBV5-1 and TRBJ2-1, with 12 bases fitting TRBD2. CDR1 is SGHRS, CDR2 YFSETQ, per germline. CDR3 length: 16 amino acids. Germline trimming cut 0 bases from V and 8 bases from J; bases unmatched to any gene: 6.

The rearrangement uses TRBV9 and TRBJ1-5; no definite D call. The V gene lost 4 bases and the J gene lost 0 bases, with 11 bases spanning the gap. This CDR3 contains 15 residues. Germline CDR1 reads SGDLS; CDR2 reads YYNGEE. Here the CDR3 reads CASSRDQDSNQPQHF. CDR3 bases: TGTGCCAGCAGCCGTGACCAGGATAGCAATCAGCCCCAGCATTTT.

This chain connects TRBV7-2 to TRBJ1-2, with no clear D. Germline V gene lookup returns CDR1 SGHTA and CDR2 FQGNSA. CDR3 length equals 14 residues. Trimming cost V 1 base and J 4 bases, with 10 bases left between them. The CDR3 loop is CASSLVPTFYGYTF. The CDR3 DNA reads as TGTGCCAGCAGCTTAGTACCCACCTTCTATGGCTACACCTTC.

The chain carries TRBV7-9 and TRBJ2-3, with 7 positions matching TRBD1. V gave up 5 bases and J gave up 13 bases; unmatched junction bases: 12. The CDR3 is 13 amino acids. Germline loops: CDR1 SEHNR, CDR2 FQNEAQ (reference sequence). The CDR3 region has the DNA TGTGCCAGCAGCCCGGGACAGACCCCTGTGGAGTATTTT. Its protein product is CASSPGQTPVEYF.

The chain couples TRBV11-3 to TRBJ2-1; 9 bases are a match to TRBD1. The CDR3 extends over 15 amino acids. The ends lost 4 bases at V and 4 bases at J; junction bases unmatched: 5. Germline V lookup: CDR1 SGHNT, CDR2 YENEEA. DNA of the CDR3: TGTGCCAGCAGCTCACAGGGGGCGAGGTACAATGAGCAGTTCTTC. It translates to CASSSQGARYNEQFF.

This clone occurred once. The J gene is TRBJ1-2, the V gene TRBV6-2 or TRBV6-3; weak D call: TRBD1 (5 bases). The V gene lost 8 bases and the J gene lost 4 bases, with 17 bases spanning the gap. The germline CDR1 and CDR2 sequences are MNHEY and SVGEGT. The CDR3 runs to 14 residues. CDR3 in DNA: TGTGCCAGCCGCCGTGCGGCAGGGATCTATGGCTACACCTTC. This translates into CASRRAAGIYGYTF.

In DNA, the CDR3 is TGTGCCAGCCGACGCAGCGGGGGCTACGAGCAGTACTTC. Its translation: CASRRSGGYEQYF. The V and J genes are TRBV7-2 and TRBJ2-7; 8 bases match TRBD2. Germline CDR1 is SGHTA and CDR2 is FQGNSA. This CDR3 has 13 amino acids. V lost 8 bases, J lost 3 bases, and 6 bases stayed unmatched.

Turning to this clone: Germline is not matched at one junction end, which may reflect a read error. The genes are TRBV7-7 and TRBJ2-5, with unresolved D. The CDR3 is 13 residues long. CDR1 and CDR2 (germline): SSHAT, FNYEAQ (reference sequence). The CDR3, as DNA: TGTGCTAGCAGCTTAGGACCCCAAGAGACCCAGTACTTC. Residues: CASSLGPQETQYF.

In its sample, this clone was seen a few times. J is TRBJ1-5 and V is TRBV7-2, with D perhaps matching TRBD1 (5 bases). The V gene's germline CDR1 is SGHTA and CDR2 FQGNSA. This CDR3 comprises 15 residues. V gave up 4 bases and J gave up 1 base, with 11 bases separating them. The CDR3, as DNA: TGTGCCAGCAGCTCCCAGGGTGGGAGCAATCAGCCCCAGCATTTT. Its protein product is CASSSQGGSNQPQHF.

The chain combines TRBV5-4 with TRBJ1-1; D is ambiguous. Germline CDR1 is SGHNT and CDR2 is YYREEE (reference sequence). Trimming removed 3 bases from V and 0 bases from J, with 27 bases in between. The CDR3 is 20 residues long. CDR3 coding DNA: TGTGCCAGCAGCTCTCCCATCTCGACTTATCCCTTATTAATGAACACTGAAGCTTTCTTT. It yields the protein CASSSPISTYPLLMNTEAFF.

This clone was detected once. The chain combines TRBV20-1 with TRBJ1-5; unclear D gene. V was pared by 3 bases and J by 9 bases, with 12 bases between. Germline V gene sequence: CDR1 DFQATT, CDR2 SNEGSKA (reference sequence). This CDR3 has 12 amino acids. The CDR3 is CSASLGSAPQHF. The CDR3 DNA reads as TGCAGTGCTAGTCTGGGCAGCGCGCCCCAGCATTTT.